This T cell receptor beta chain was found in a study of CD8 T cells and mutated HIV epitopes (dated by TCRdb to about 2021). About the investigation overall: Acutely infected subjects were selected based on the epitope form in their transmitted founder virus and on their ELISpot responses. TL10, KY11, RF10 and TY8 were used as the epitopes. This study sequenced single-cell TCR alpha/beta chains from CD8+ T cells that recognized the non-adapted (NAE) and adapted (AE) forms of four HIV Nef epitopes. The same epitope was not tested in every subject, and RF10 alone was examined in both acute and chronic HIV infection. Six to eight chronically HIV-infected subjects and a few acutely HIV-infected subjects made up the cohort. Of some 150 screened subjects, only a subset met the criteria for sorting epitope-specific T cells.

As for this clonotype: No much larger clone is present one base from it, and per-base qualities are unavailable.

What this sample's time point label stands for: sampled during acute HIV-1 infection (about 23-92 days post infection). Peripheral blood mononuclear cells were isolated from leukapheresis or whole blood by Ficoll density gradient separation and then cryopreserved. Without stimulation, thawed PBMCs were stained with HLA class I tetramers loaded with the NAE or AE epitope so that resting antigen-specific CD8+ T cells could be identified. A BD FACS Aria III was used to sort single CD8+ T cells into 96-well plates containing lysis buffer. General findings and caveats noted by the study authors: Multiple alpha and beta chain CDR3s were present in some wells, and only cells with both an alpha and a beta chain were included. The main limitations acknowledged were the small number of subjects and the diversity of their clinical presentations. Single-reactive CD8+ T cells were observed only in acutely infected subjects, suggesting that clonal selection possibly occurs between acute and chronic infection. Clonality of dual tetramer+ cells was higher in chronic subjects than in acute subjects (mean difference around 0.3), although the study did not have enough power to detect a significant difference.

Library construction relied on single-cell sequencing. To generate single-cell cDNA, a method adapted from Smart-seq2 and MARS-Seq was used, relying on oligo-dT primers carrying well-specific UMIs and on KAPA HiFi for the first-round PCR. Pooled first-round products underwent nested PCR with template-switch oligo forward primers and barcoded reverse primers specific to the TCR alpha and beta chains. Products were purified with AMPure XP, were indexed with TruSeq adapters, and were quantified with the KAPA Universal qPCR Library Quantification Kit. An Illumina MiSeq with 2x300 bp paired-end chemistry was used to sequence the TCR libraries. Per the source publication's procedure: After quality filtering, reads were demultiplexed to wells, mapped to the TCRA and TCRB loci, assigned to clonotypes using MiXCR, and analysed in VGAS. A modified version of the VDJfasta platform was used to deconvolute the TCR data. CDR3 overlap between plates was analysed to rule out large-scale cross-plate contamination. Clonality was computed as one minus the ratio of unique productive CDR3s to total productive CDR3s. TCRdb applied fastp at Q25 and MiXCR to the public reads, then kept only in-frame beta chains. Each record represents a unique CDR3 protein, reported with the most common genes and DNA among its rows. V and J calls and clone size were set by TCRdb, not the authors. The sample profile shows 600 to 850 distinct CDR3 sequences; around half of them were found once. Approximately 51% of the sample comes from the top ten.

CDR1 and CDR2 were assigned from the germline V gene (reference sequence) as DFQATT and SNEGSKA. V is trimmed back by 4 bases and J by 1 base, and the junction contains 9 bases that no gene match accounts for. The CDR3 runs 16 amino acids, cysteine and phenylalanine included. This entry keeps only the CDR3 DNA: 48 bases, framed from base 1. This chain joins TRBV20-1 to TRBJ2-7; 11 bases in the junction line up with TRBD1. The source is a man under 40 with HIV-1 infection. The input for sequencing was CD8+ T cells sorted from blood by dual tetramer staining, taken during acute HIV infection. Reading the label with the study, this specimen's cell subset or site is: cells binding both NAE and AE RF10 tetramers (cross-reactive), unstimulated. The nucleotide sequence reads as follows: TGCAGTGCTACCCCCACGGGACAGGGGGATTCCTACGAGCAGTACTTC. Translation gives CSATPTGQGDSYEQYF.